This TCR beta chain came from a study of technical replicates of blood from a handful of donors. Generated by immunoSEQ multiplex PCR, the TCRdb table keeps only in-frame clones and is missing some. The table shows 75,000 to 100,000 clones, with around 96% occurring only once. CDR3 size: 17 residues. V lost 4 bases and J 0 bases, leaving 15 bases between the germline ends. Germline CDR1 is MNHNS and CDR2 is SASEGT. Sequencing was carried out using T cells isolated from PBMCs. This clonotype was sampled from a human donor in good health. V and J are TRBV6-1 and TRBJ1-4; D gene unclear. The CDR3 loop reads CASSADNFLATNEKLFF. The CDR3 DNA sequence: TGTGCCAGCAGTGCCGACAATTTCCTTGCAACTAATGAAAAACTGTTTTTT.